This entry concerns a single TCR beta chain. The data were produced by immunoSEQ multiplex PCR, yet TCRdb's version contains in-frame clones alone and is incomplete. The profile shows under 200,000 clones, roughly four fifths of them singletons. The data stem from a study of cytotoxic CD8 clonotypes in ibrutinib-treated CLL. This receptor was obtained from a human donor with chronic lymphocytic leukemia. Material: PBMCs, obtained after 24 months of ibrutinib treatment.

The CDR3 region is CASSLIAGTRTDTQYF. In DNA form, the CDR3 reads TGTGCCAGCAGCTTAATAGCGGGAACCCGCACAGATACGCAGTATTTT. This sequence joins TRBV7-9 and TRBJ2-3, with TRBD2 matching over 8 bases. Germline lookup yields CDR1 SEHNR and CDR2 FQNEAQ (reference sequence). J gave up 1 base and V 2 bases, and 5 bases lay outside the gene matches. There are 16 residues in the CDR3.